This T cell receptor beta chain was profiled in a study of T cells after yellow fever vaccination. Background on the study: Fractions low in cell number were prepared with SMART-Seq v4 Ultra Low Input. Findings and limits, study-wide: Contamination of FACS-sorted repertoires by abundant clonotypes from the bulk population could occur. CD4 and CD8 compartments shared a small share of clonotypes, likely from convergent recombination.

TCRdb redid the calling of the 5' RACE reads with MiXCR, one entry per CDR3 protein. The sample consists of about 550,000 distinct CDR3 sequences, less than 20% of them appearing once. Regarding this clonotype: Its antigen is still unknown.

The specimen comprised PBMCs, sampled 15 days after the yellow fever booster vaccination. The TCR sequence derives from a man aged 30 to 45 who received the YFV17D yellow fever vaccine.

The CDR3: CSQGGDSGETQYF. The DNA for the CDR3 is TGCAGTCAAGGGGGGGACAGCGGCGAGACCCAGTACTTC. The rearrangement links TRBV20-1 to TRBJ2-5, with D perhaps being TRBD1 or TRBD2 (7 bases each). From germline, CDR1 is DFQATT and CDR2 SNEGSKA (reference sequence). This CDR3 has 13 residues. V was cut by 8 bases and J by 5 bases, with 18 bases left in between.